This TCR beta chain is from a study of cytomegalovirus exposure and HLA in healthy donors. Study-wide points: The investigators catalogued some 160 TCR beta chains as cytomegalovirus-associated. Highly shared sequence variants in one cluster were likely a sequencing artifact. In an earlier analysis, in around 590 donors, most V segments appeared productive either ~90% or ~30% of the time.

Use of 60 Vbeta and 13 Jbeta primers characterized the PCR. Profiling relied on immunoSEQ multiplex PCR, and the TCRdb table lists in-frame clones only, not all of them. The sample contains about 200,000 clones, 86% of which appear only once. Turning to this clone: What it binds is unknown.

Input material: PBMCs. This TCR was recovered from a woman in her twenties or thirties in good health and CMV-seronegative.

The chain's CDR3 is CASSGIRTGWEGYTF. The CDR3 DNA reads as TGTGCCAGCAGCGGCATTCGGACGGGGTGGGAGGGCTACACCTTC. The V call is TRBV9, the J call TRBJ1-2; D unclear. The CDR3 is 15 residues long. Germline V CDR1 and CDR2: SGDLS, YYNGEE. Trimming took 3 bases from V and 8 from J, leaving 20 bases between them. Filled out from reference TRBV9 and TRBJ1-2, the complete variable domain reads DSGVTQTPKHLITATGQRVTLRCSPRSGDLSVYWYQQSLDQGLQFLIQYYNGEERAKGNILERFSAQQFPDLHSELNLSSLELGDSALYFCASSGIRTGWEGYTFGSGTRLTVV.